The entry that follows covers one T cell receptor beta chain sequence. Its antigen has not been determined. No base-level quality is on record; no much larger clone is a single base apart. The data stem from a study of technical replicates of blood from several donors (dated by TCRdb to between 2016 and 2019). The V and J ends are trimmed by 4 bases and 3 bases, leaving 17 bases between them. The cysteine opens and the phenylalanine closes a CDR3 of 16 amino acids. Only CDR3 DNA is held: 48 bases, read in frame from base 1. CDR1 SGDLS and CDR2 YYNGEE were looked up in the germline V gene. Library prep was done by the immunoSEQ multiplex PCR assay. TCRdb limited this immuneACCESS table to in-frame rearrangements with V and J called. A share of clones is missing; checked studies link under half to unresolved V genes, and the rest is unexplained. This sample lists more than 65,000 clones; over 75% were detected once. Clones ranked in the top ten supply about 0.39% of the sample.

The chain links TRBV9 with TRBJ2-1, with TRBD2 tentatively as D gene (7 bases match). This TCR was recovered from a human donor in good health. Sequenced sample: T cells isolated from PBMCs. At the DNA level, the sequence is TGTGCCAGCAGCACCCAAATGGGGGGGCTCTACAATGAGCAGTTCTTC. This is translated as CASSTQMGGLYNEQFF.